The 20 T cell receptor beta chains given below trace back to one sample, sequenced in a study of T-cell memory formation after mild COVID-19. One entry per CDR3 protein, called by TCRdb with MiXCR from the 5' RACE reads. The table shows about 430,000 distinct CDR3 sequences, with around 24% occurring only once. The specimen sequenced was PBMCs or a T cell subset sorted from them (not recorded which). These receptors were taken from an adult woman who had mild COVID-19 (a few samples of this study predate the infection). Cell type and time point are not known.

V is TRBV6-6 and J is TRBJ1-2, with 8 bases aligning to TRBD1. The junction had 9 bases not matched to a gene; V was cut back by 5 bases and J by 4 bases. From germline, CDR1 is MNHNY and CDR2 SVGAGI (reference sequence). CDR3 length: 15 amino acids. CDR3 sequence reads: CASSNRGADSYGYTF. CDR3 DNA sequence: TGTGCCAGCAGTAACAGGGGGGCAGATAGCTATGGCTACACCTTC.

This chain links TRBV4-2 with TRBJ1-5; D call uncertain. The germline V gene encodes CDR1 LGHNA and CDR2 YNFKEQ. The CDR3 consists of 16 residues. The V and J ends lost 4 bases and 0 bases respectively, with 13 bases between them. CDR3: CASSPAAGPSNQPQHF. CDR3 in DNA: TGTGCCAGCAGCCCAGCTGCGGGCCCTAGCAATCAGCCCCAGCATTTT.

This clonotype was counted only a few times. This chain joins TRBV29-1 and TRBJ2-1; 10 positions agree with TRBD2. CDR3 length: 13 residues. Germline V gene lookup returns CDR1 SQVTM and CDR2 ANQGSEA. J was trimmed by 6 bases and V by 6 bases; bases with no gene match: 5. CDR3 DNA sequence: TGCAGCGTCCGAGCGGGGGGGCTCAATGAGCAGTTCTTC. Protein: CSVRAGGLNEQFF.

A few counts support this clonotype. The chain carries TRBV10-2 and TRBJ1-1, with D maybe TRBD1 (5 bases). V dropped 9 bases and J dropped 0 bases, with 17 bases sitting between them. Germline V gives CDR1 WSHSY, CDR2 SAAADI. The CDR3 has 15 amino acids. In DNA, the CDR3 is TGCGCCAGTCTACCAGGGTCTCGGATGAACACTGAAGCTTTCTTT. Translation: CASLPGSRMNTEAFF.

This clonotype was picked up many times. This rearrangement joins TRBV2 to TRBJ2-7, with 10 bases aligning to TRBD1. V was pared by 6 bases and J by 1 base, with 9 bases of the junction left unmatched. Germline loops: CDR1 SNHLY, CDR2 FYNNEI. The CDR3 length is 16 residues. The CDR3 sequence is CASRDPGQGFSYEQYF. The DNA for the CDR3 is TGTGCCAGCAGGGACCCGGGACAGGGGTTTTCCTACGAGCAGTACTTC.

J is TRBJ2-7 and V is TRBV14; D is unclear. Trimming stripped 4 bases from V and 2 bases from J, with 9 bases between. The CDR3 length is 13 residues. Per germline, CDR1 SGHDN and CDR2 FVKESK. The CDR3 nucleotides read TGTGCCAGCAGCCCTAACAACGCCTACGAGCAGTACTTC. This codes for CASSPNNAYEQYF.

This clonotype was found once. The V call is TRBV20-1, the J call TRBJ2-7; 9 positions agree with TRBD2. The length of the CDR3 is 16 residues. Germline CDR1 DFQATT, CDR2 SNEGSKA (reference sequence). V lost 1 base and J lost 4; bases outside the gene matches: 11. The DNA of the CDR3 is TGCAGTGCTAGAGTCGGTCTAGCGGGATTGTGGTACGAGCAGTACTTC. Protein: CSARVGLAGLWYEQYF.

This chain connects TRBV4-1 to TRBJ1-1; no reliable D call. Germline V gene data show CDR1 as MGHRA and CDR2 as YSYEKL. The V end lost 1 base, the J end lost 4 bases, and 13 bases lay between the germline ends. The CDR3 spans 15 residues. The CDR3 DNA sequence: TGCGCCAGCAGCCAAGTTAAGGGTGGTGCCACTGAAGCTTTCTTT. Translated, it gives CASSQVKGGATEAFF.

This clonotype has more than one count but fewer than ten. The genes are TRBV5-6 and TRBJ1-5; D perhaps matches TRBD1 (6 bases). This CDR3 comprises 15 residues. Germline loops: CDR1 SGHDT, CDR2 YYEEEE. V shed 1 base and J shed 2 bases, with 10 bases lying between them. The DNA for the CDR3 is TGTGCCAGCAGCTTGTACAGGGAAGGCAATCAGCCCCAGCATTTT. The encoded protein is CASSLYREGNQPQHF.

This clonotype was picked up many times. This chain links TRBV7-2 with TRBJ2-7; D unresolved. The ends were cut back, 3 bases at V and 3 bases at J, with 9 bases in the middle. This CDR3 has 13 residues. The germline gives CDR1 SGHTA, CDR2 FQGNSA. The CDR3 protein is CASSFDERYEQYF. The CDR3 region has the DNA TGTGCCAGCAGCTTTGATGAGCGCTACGAGCAGTACTTC.

This clonotype came up a few times. The chain links TRBV6-5 to TRBJ2-3, with 8 bases fitting TRBD1. The germline V gene has CDR1 MNHEY and CDR2 SVGAGI. Losses at the gene ends were 0 bases for V and 5 bases for J; bases not matched to a gene: 4. This CDR3 spans 15 amino acids. CDR3 nucleotide sequence: TGTGCCAGCAGTTACTCGAGAACAGGGGGAGATACGCAGTATTTT. Residues: CASSYSRTGGDTQYF.

This clonotype has just a few counts. This chain joins TRBV7-8 and TRBJ2-5, with 8 bases identical to TRBD1. CDR1 is SGHVS and CDR2 is FQNEAQ in the germline V gene. V shed 6 bases, J shed 3 bases, and the junction held 6 bases outside the gene matches. The CDR3 is 14 residues long. CDR3 nucleotides: TGTGCCAGCAGACACGACAGGGGTGAAGAGACCCAGTACTTC. The encoded protein is CASRHDRGEETQYF.

This clonotype was counted only a few times. The rearrangement joins TRBV14 to TRBJ1-6, with no clear D. Germline CDR1 is SGHDN and CDR2 is FVKESK. This CDR3 region has 14 residues. Trimming took 0 bases from V and 10 from J, leaving 10 bases between them. The CDR3 DNA follows: TGTGCCAGCAGCCAAGAGGTCACGAGGTCACCCCTCCACTTT. Translation gives CASSQEVTRSPLHF.

A few counts support this clonotype. At one of its ends the junction is not consistent with the germline gene, which may arise from a read error. This rearrangement joins TRBV7-7 to TRBJ2-2; 12 bases line up with TRBD2. This CDR3 region has 17 residues. Germline lookup yields CDR1 SSHAT and CDR2 FNYEAQ (reference sequence). The CDR3 spells CASSFRLAGDPTGELFF. DNA of the CDR3: TGTGCTAGCAGCTTCAGACTAGCGGGAGACCCCACCGGGGAGCTGTTTTTT.

The rearrangement joins TRBV12-3 or TRBV12-4 to TRBJ2-1, with 11 bases aligning to TRBD1. V lost 4 bases and J lost 6; bases outside the gene matches: 5. The CDR3 runs 15 residues. In DNA, the CDR3 is TGTGCCAGCAGTTACGGACAGGGGGCGAGCAATGAGCAGTTCTTC. Its protein is CASSYGQGASNEQFF.

CDR3 sequence: CASSFHGDPYEQYF. CDR3 sequence (DNA): TGTGCCAGCAGTTTCCACGGGGACCCCTACGAGCAGTACTTC. The chain has TRBV12-3 or TRBV12-4 and TRBJ2-7; D may correspond to TRBD1 or TRBD2 (5 bases each). Trimming left V 3 bases short and J 2 bases short, with 11 bases between. The CDR3 runs 14 residues.

This clonotype was detected a few times. The rearrangement joins TRBV2 to TRBJ2-7, with TRBD1 as a possible D gene (6 bases). V gave up 8 bases and J gave up 4 bases, with 18 bases separating them. The CDR3 runs to 14 residues. Germline CDR1 and CDR2: SNHLY and FYNNEI. The CDR3 DNA follows: TGTGCCAGCGGGAGCCAGGGGCGACGGTACGAGCAGTACTTC. Translated, it gives CASGSQGRRYEQYF.

The chain carries TRBV6-6 and TRBJ2-5, with TRBD2 identical over 15 bases. Per germline, CDR1 MNHNY and CDR2 SVGAGI (reference sequence). After removal of 5 bases from V and 5 bases from J, the junction contained 12 bases not matched to a gene. This CDR3 is 18 amino acids long. CDR3 in amino acids: CASSNRGLAGGPAETQYF. CDR3 in DNA: TGTGCCAGCAGTAATCGGGGACTAGCGGGAGGCCCGGCGGAGACCCAGTACTTC.

This clonotype was found a few times. The chain is built from TRBV7-9 and TRBJ1-6; TRBD1 agrees at 7 bases. This CDR3 region has 16 residues. J gave up 4 bases and V 5 bases, and 8 bases lay outside the gene matches. CDR1 SEHNR and CDR2 FQNEAQ come from the germline V gene (reference sequence). The CDR3 sequence: CASSPGTALYNSPLHF. The CDR3 region has the DNA TGTGCCAGCAGCCCGGGGACAGCGCTTTATAATTCACCCCTCCACTTT.

V gene TRBV19 combines with J gene TRBJ2-7; possibly TRBD1 for D (6 bases). Trimming took off 4 bases at V and 4 bases at J, with 11 bases between the two ends. Germline V gene data show CDR1 as LNHDA and CDR2 as SQIVND (reference sequence). This CDR3 has 13 amino acids. CDR3 in amino acids: CASSTHQGYEQYF. The CDR3 nucleotides read TGTGCCAGTAGTACGCATCAGGGGTACGAGCAGTACTTC.